The rows below give T cell receptor beta chains drawn from one sample of a study of T cells in Graves' hyperthyroidism and ophthalmopathy. TCRdb re-derived calls from the multiplex PCR reads in MiXCR, one entry per CDR3 protein. The data show around 540,000 distinct CDR3 sequences, with 15% to 20% seen just once and roughly 29% held by the top ten. The sample consisted of blood. These receptors were taken from a woman under 40 with Graves' ophthalmopathy. Both conserved end residues are part of each CDR3. The order of the fields is clone size, D gene, J gene, V gene, CDR3 DNA, CDR3 protein. A D gene is named only where the DNA matches it firmly. Clone size is given for some rows only: seen once, a few or many times, or a class if the clone is expanded.

>few|TRBD2|TRBJ2-2|TRBV27
TGTGCCAGCAGTTTACTACTAGCGGGAGCGGTCGGGGAGCTGTTTTTT
CASSLLLAGAVGELFF
>.|.|TRBJ2-7|TRBV10-2
TGCGCCAGCAATCTTGGGGTTCTCTACGAGCAGTACTTC
CASNLGVLYEQYF
>many|TRBD1|TRBJ2-6|TRBV18
TGTGCCAGCTCACCAGGGACAGGGGTCAGCTCTGGGGCCAACGTCCTGACTTTC
CASSPGTGVSSGANVLTF
>few|TRBD1|TRBJ1-5|TRBV29-1
TGCAGCGTGGTACAAGGGGGCGCCCAGCCCCAGCATTTT
CSVVQGGAQPQHF
>.|TRBD1|TRBJ1-3|TRBV2
TGTGCCAGCAGTTTCTACAGGGGGCAAGCTGGAAACACCATATATTTT
CASSFYRGQAGNTIYF
>few|.|TRBJ1-2|TRBV29-1
TGCAGCGTTGTAGGGCATTTGGGCGATGGCTACACCTTC
CSVVGHLGDGYTF
>few|.|TRBJ2-1|TRBV29-1
TGCAGCGTTGAAGGGCCTAGCTCCTACAATGAGCAGTTCTTC
CSVEGPSSYNEQFF
>many|.|TRBJ2-2|TRBV20-1
TGCAGTGCTCCCTCGGTTGACGGCACCGGGGAGCTGTTTTTT
CSAPSVDGTGELFF
>many|.|TRBJ2-7|TRBV5-4
TGTGCCAGCAGCGACAGGTCTCGCGACGAGCAGTACTTC
CASSDRSRDEQYF
>.|TRBD1|TRBJ1-3|TRBV27
TGTGCCAGCAGTTTAAGTTGGGGGACAGTTCGGGGAAACACCATATATTTT
CASSLSWGTVRGNTIYF